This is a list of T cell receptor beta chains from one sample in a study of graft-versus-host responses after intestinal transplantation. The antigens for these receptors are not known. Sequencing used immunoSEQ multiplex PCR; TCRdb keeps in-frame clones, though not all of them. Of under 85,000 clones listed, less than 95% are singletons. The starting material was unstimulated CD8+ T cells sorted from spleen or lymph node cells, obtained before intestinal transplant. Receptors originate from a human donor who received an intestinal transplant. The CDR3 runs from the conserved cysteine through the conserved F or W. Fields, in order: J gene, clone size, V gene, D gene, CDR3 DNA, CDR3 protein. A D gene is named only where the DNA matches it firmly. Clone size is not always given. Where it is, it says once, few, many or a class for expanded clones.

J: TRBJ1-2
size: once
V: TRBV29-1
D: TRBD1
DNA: TGCAGCGTTGAAGATCGGTCGACAGGGTCGAACTATGGCTACACCTTC
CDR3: CSVEDRSTGSNYGYTF

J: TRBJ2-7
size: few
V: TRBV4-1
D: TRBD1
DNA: TGCGCCAGCAGTCCGGGACAGGGGGCTTACGAGCAGTACTTC
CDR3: CASSPGQGAYEQYF

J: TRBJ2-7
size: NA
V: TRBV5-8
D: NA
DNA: TGTGCCAGCAGCCCGGGACTTAGCTACGAGCAGTACTTC
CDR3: CASSPGLSYEQYF

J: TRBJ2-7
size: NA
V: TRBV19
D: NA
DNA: TGTGCCAGTAGTCCCACTAGCAGCTACGAGCAGTACTTC
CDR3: CASSPTSSYEQYF

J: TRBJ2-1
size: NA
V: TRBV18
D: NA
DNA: TGTGCCAGCTCACCACTTGGGCTTGGCGGGGGCTTCTACAATGAGCAGTTCTTC
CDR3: CASSPLGLGGGFYNEQFF

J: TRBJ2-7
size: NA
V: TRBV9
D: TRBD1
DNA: TGTGCCAGCAGCGTAGGGGACAGCTCCTACGAGCAGTACTTC
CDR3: CASSVGDSSYEQYF

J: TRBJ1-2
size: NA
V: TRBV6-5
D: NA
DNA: TGTGCCAGCAGTCCCCTAGGGGGAAACTATGGCTACACCTTC
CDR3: CASSPLGGNYGYTF

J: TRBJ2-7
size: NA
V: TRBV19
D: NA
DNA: TGTGCCAGTAGTATAGCAGGGAACTACGAGCAGTACTTC
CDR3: CASSIAGNYEQYF

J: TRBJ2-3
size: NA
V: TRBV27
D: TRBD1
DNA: TGTGCCAGCACGAGGGGGCCAGCAGATACGCAGTATTTT
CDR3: CASTRGPADTQYF

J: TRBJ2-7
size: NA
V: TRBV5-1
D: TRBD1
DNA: TGCGCCAGCAGCCCCCGGGACAGCTCCTACGAGCAGTACTTC
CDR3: CASSPRDSSYEQYF

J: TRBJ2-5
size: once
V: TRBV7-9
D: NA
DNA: TGTGCCAGCAGCTGGGGGCAGGAGACCCAGTACTTC
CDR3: CASSWGQETQYF

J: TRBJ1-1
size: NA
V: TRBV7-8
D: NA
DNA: TGTGCCAGCAGCGCCCCCGGGAGCACTGAAGCTTTCTTT
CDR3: CASSAPGSTEAFF

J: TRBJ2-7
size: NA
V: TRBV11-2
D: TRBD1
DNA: TGTGCCAGCAGCTTTGGGACAGGGACCTACGAGCAGTACTTC
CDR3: CASSFGTGTYEQYF

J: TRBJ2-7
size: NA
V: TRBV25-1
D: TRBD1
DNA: TGTGCCAGCAGTCCAATAGGCGGACAGGGGGCCTACGAGCAGTACTTC
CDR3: CASSPIGGQGAYEQYF

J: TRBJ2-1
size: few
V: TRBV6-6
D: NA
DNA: TGTGCCAGCAGTTATGTCCGCCCGGGGTTGGGGGAGCAGTTCTTC
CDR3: CASSYVRPGLGEQFF

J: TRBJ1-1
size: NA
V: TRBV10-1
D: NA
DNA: TGCGCCAGCAGTGACCCCGGGCCCGGGGCTGAAGCTTTCTTT
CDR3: CASSDPGPGAEAFF

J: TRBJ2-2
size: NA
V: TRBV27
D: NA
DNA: TGTGCCAGCAGTCCATACTGGGGGGAGCTGTTTTTT
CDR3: CASSPYWGELFF